The next 10 T cell receptor beta chains were all read from a single sample in a study of patients and donors after allogeneic stem cell transplantation (TCRdb year 2020). Library preparation was by RT-PCR. Sequenced on a NextSeq 550. Starting from the raw public reads, TCRdb applied fastp trimming at Q25, assembled clones with MiXCR and retained in-frame beta chains. Records with the same CDR3 protein are collapsed into one entry carrying the most frequent genes and DNA. The sample contains approximately 200,000 distinct CDR3 sequences, 13% to 15% of them found a single time. Around a tenth of the sample belongs to the ten largest clones. The sample taken for sequencing was blood, either unsorted or a sorted T cell fraction (not recorded which). The receptors derive from a human donor who was either an allogeneic HSCT recipient or a stem cell or donor lymphocyte infusion donor (not recorded which). It is not recorded whose cells these are; they may come from a transplant donor.

The chain links TRBV4-1 to TRBJ2-3; D not resolved. V was cut by 1 base and J by 6 bases, with 8 bases left in between. The CDR3 length is 13 residues. Germline lookup yields CDR1 MGHRA and CDR2 YSYEKL. The CDR3 region is CASSQARLDTQYF. For the CDR3, the DNA is TGCGCCAGCAGCCAAGCCCGTTTGGATACGCAGTATTTT.

There are a few counts of this clonotype. The chain couples TRBV5-6 to TRBJ1-3; no reliable D call. V dropped 0 bases and J dropped 0 bases, with 4 bases sitting between them. This CDR3 is 14 amino acids long. CDR1 is SGHDT, CDR2 YYEEEE, per germline. The CDR3 loop is CASSLVTSGNTIYF. The CDR3 region has the DNA TGTGCCAGCAGCTTGGTGACCTCTGGAAACACCATATATTTT.

The chain is built from TRBV6-1 and TRBJ2-2; 7 positions agree with TRBD1. This CDR3 spans 14 amino acids. Germline V gene sequence: CDR1 MNHNS, CDR2 SASEGT. Trimming cost V 7 bases and J 5 bases; bases outside gene matches: 7. The DNA of the CDR3 is TGTGCCAGCAACGACAGGGCGCGGACCGGGGAGCTGTTTTTT. Amino acid sequence: CASNDRARTGELFF.

The sample holds a few counts of this clonotype. The J gene is TRBJ1-2, the V gene TRBV29-1; perhaps TRBD1 as D (5 bases). Germline V gives CDR1 SQVTM, CDR2 ANQGSEA. CDR3 length: 12 residues. V was cut by 4 bases and J by 4 bases, with 10 bases left in between. CDR3 sequence reads: CSVGQSFYGYTF. CDR3 coding DNA: TGCAGCGTTGGACAGTCCTTCTATGGCTACACCTTC.

The sample holds many counts of this clonotype. This chain joins TRBV3-1 and TRBJ2-3; D gene uncertain. Germline V CDR1 and CDR2: LGHDT, YNNKEL (reference sequence). The CDR3 runs 11 residues. Deletions cut 1 base from V and 4 bases from J, with 0 bases between. The CDR3 reads CASSQADTQYF. CDR3 bases: TGTGCCAGCAGCCAAGCAGATACGCAGTATTTT.

The chain is built from TRBV6-2 or TRBV6-3 and TRBJ2-5, with 7 bases lining up with TRBD2. The germline CDR1 and CDR2 sequences are MNHEY and SVGEGT. This CDR3 comprises 15 residues. After removal of 0 bases from V and 5 bases from J, the junction contained 6 bases not matched to a gene. In nucleotides, the CDR3 is TGTGCCAGCAGTTACTCGAGAAGCGGGGAGGAGACCCAGTACTTC. Translation: CASSYSRSGEETQYF.

The rearrangement links TRBV30 to TRBJ2-7, with D possibly called TRBD1 or TRBD2 (5 bases each). CDR3 size: 12 residues. Trimming removed 4 bases from V and 6 bases from J, with 13 bases in between. Per the germline V gene, CDR1 is GTSNPN and CDR2 is SVGIG (reference sequence). For the CDR3, the DNA is TGTGCCTGGAACGCAGCAGGGAGCGAGCAGTACTTC. Protein sequence: CAWNAAGSEQYF. Complete variable domain (other parts from reference TRBV30 and TRBJ2-7): SQTIHQWPATLVQPVGSPLSLECTVEGTSNPNLYWYRQAAGRGLQLLFYSVGIGQISSEVPQNLSASRPQDRQFILSSKKLLLSDSGFYLCAWNAAGSEQYFGPGTRLTVT.

V is TRBV30 and J is TRBJ1-6, with D possibly TRBD1 on 5 matching bases. Trimming removed 3 bases at V and 7 bases at J, with 19 bases between. CDR1 is GTSNPN, CDR2 SVGIG, per germline (reference sequence). This CDR3 comprises 16 residues. In DNA form, the CDR3 reads TGTGCCTGGAGGAGGGGTGCAGGACAACAAAATTCACCCCTCCACTTT. Protein: CAWRRGAGQQNSPLHF.

The J gene is TRBJ2-2, the V gene TRBV30; D is perhaps TRBD1 or TRBD2 (5 bases each). Germline V lookup: CDR1 GTSNPN, CDR2 SVGIG (reference sequence). The CDR3 length is 13 residues. CDR3 DNA: TGTGCAAGGGGTGTGGGGGACACCGGGGAGCTGTTTTTT. This codes for CARGVGDTGELFF.

This clonotype came up many times. This chain connects TRBV9 to TRBJ2-1, with D possibly TRBD2 on 7 matching bases. Germline CDR1 is SGDLS and CDR2 is YYNGEE. V was clipped by 5 bases and J by 7 bases, with 16 bases between them. The CDR3 covers 14 residues. This chain's CDR3 is CASRGGGPANEQFF. CDR3 bases: TGTGCCAGCAGGGGAGGGGGACCCGCAAATGAGCAGTTCTTC.